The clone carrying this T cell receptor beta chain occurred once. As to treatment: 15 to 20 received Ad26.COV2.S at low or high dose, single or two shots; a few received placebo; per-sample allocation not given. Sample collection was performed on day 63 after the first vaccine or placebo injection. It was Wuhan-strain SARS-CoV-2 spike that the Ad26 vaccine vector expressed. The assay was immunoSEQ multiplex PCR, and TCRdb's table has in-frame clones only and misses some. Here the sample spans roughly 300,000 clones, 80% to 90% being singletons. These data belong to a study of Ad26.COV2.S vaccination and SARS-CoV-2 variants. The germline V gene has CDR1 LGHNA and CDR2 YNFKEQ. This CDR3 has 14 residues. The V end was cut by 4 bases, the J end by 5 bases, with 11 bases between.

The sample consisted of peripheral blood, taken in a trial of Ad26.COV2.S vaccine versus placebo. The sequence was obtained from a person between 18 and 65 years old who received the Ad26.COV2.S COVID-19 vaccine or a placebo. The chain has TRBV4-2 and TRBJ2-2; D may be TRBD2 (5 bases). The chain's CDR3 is CASSPRRETGELFF. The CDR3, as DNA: TGTGCCAGCAGCCCCAGACGGGAAACCGGGGAGCTGTTTTTT.